Presented here are 17 T cell receptor beta chains from one specimen sequenced in a study of early T cells in non-severe SARS-CoV-2 infection. TCRdb reprocessed the 5' RACE reads via MiXCR and lists one record per CDR3 protein. Of roughly 56,000 distinct CDR3 sequences in the sample, over 9.5% were seen once. What was sequenced was whole blood. The receptors shown here come from an adult who was a healthcare worker with PCR-confirmed SARS-CoV-2 infection or an uninfected control (not recorded which).

Only a few counts were recorded for this clonotype. The V call is TRBV7-8, the J call TRBJ2-7; maybe TRBD1 (5 bases). Deletions cut 1 base from V and 3 bases from J, with 10 bases between. This CDR3 is 14 amino acids long. Germline V gene sequence: CDR1 SGHVS, CDR2 FQNEAQ. The DNA for the CDR3 is TGTGCCAGCAGCTTAGAGTCAGGGCACTACGAGCAGTACTTC. Protein: CASSLESGHYEQYF.

Ten or more counts support this clonotype. V gene TRBV7-2 combines with J gene TRBJ1-1; D gene uncertain. Germline CDR1 reads SGHTA; CDR2 reads FQGNSA. The CDR3 has 14 residues. V lost 3 bases and J 4 bases, leaving 12 bases between the germline ends. Here the CDR3 reads CASSFSDQGTEAFF. The CDR3 coding sequence is TGTGCCAGCAGCTTCTCGGACCAAGGCACTGAAGCTTTCTTT. Together with reference TRBV7-2 and TRBJ1-1, the CDR3 gives the full variable domain: GAGVSQSPSNKVTEKGKDVELRCDPISGHTALYWYRQSLGQGLEFLIYFQGNSAPDKSGLPSDRFSAERTGGSVSTLTIQRTQQEDSAVYLCASSFSDQGTEAFFGQGTRLTVV.

This clonotype was detected many times. The rearrangement joins TRBV24-1 to TRBJ2-6, with TRBD1 identical over 9 bases. The CDR3 contains 18 residues. CDR1 and CDR2 (germline): KGHDR, SFDVKD. J gave up 4 bases and V 3 bases, and 9 bases lay outside the gene matches. The CDR3: CATSDQWTGESGANVLTF. Here the CDR3 DNA reads TGTGCCACCAGTGATCAATGGACAGGGGAGTCCGGGGCCAACGTCCTGACTTTC.

In its sample, this clonotype was seen a few times. At one boundary the junction diverges from the germline segment, which might be a read error. The chain has TRBV7-7 and TRBJ1-1; D gene uncertain. The germline V gene has CDR1 SSHAT and CDR2 FNYEAQ (reference sequence). The CDR3 is made up of 13 amino acids. The CDR3 sequence is CASSQVSNTEAFF. CDR3 DNA sequence: TGTGCTAGCAGCCAAGTGTCGAACACTGAAGCTTTCTTT.

In this sample, this clonotype turned up many times. The chain recombines TRBV7-2 with TRBJ2-2; D is perhaps TRBD1 or TRBD2 (5 bases each). From germline, CDR1 is SGHTA and CDR2 FQGNSA. The CDR3 sequence is 15 residues long. Trimming pared 2 bases from V and 6 bases from J, leaving 13 bases between. As DNA, the CDR3 is TGTGCCAGCAGCTTATGGGGGAGTAAAGCCGGGGAGCTGTTTTTT. It specifies CASSLWGSKAGELFF.

The chain has TRBV10-3 and TRBJ2-2; 9 bases match TRBD1. Germline V CDR1 and CDR2: ENHRY, SYGVKD. The CDR3 consists of 15 residues. The V gene end was trimmed by 6 bases and the J gene end by 7 bases; junction bases not matched to a gene: 9. The CDR3 loop is CAISVQGAHGGELFF. The CDR3 bases are TGTGCCATCAGCGTACAGGGGGCGCATGGCGGGGAGCTGTTTTTT.

This clonotype appeared many times. The chain recombines TRBV7-8 with TRBJ2-1; TRBD2 might be the D (5 bases). CDR3 length: 18 amino acids. Germline V gene data show CDR1 as SGHVS and CDR2 as FQNEAQ. The ends were cut back, 0 bases at V and 0 bases at J, with 15 bases in the middle. In DNA form, the CDR3 reads TGTGCCAGCAGCTTAGCTGGAGGCTGGCGGAGCTCCTACAATGAGCAGTTCTTC. It is translated as CASSLAGGWRSSYNEQFF.

This clonotype was found many times. The chain is built from TRBV7-9 and TRBJ2-1, with 8 bases fitting TRBD2. In germline, CDR1 is SEHNR, CDR2 FQNEAQ (reference sequence). CDR3 size: 14 residues. The junction had 6 bases not matched to a gene; V was cut back by 2 bases and J by 9 bases. For the CDR3, the DNA is TGTGCCAGCAGCTTACAAGCGGGAGCGGTTGAGCAGTTCTTC. This sequence encodes CASSLQAGAVEQFF. The full variable domain, completed using reference TRBV7-9 and TRBJ2-1, is DTGVSQNPRHKITKRGQNVTFRCDPISEHNRLYWYRQTLGQGPEFLTYFQNEAQLEKSRLLSDRFSAERPKGSFSTLEIQRTEQGDSAMYLCASSLQAGAVEQFFGPGTRLTVL.

The V gene is TRBV7-2, the J gene TRBJ2-5, with TRBD2 identical over 7 bases. V shed 1 base and J 6 bases; nucleotides not matched to a gene: 2. Germline V gene lookup returns CDR1 SGHTA and CDR2 FQGNSA. The CDR3 loop spans 13 amino acids. CDR3 DNA: TGTGCCAGCAGCTTAGGCGGGAGCCAGACCCAGTACTTC. Protein product: CASSLGGSQTQYF.

In its sample, this clonotype ranks as medium-sized (0.01 to 0.1%). CDR3 coding DNA: TGTGCCAGCAGCTTAGAAATAGGATACGGGGAGCTGTTTTTT. Encoded protein: CASSLEIGYGELFF. This rearrangement joins TRBV11-2 to TRBJ2-2; D gene unclear. Germline lookup yields CDR1 SGHAT and CDR2 FQNNGV. The V gene lost 0 bases and the J gene lost 7 bases, with 9 bases spanning the gap. This CDR3 comprises 14 residues.

There are a few counts of this clonotype. The gene calls are TRBV6-2 or TRBV6-3 and TRBJ1-2; D call uncertain. V was clipped by 7 bases and J by 8 bases, with 17 bases between them. The CDR3 runs 13 residues. Germline V gene data show CDR1 as MNHEY and CDR2 as SVGEGT. CDR3 region: CASNFYRGSGYTF. The CDR3, as DNA: TGTGCCAGCAACTTTTACCGCGGGAGCGGCTACACCTTC.

This clonotype was recorded a few times. V usage is TRBV4-2 and J usage is TRBJ2-1; D not resolved. Trimming shortened V by 4 bases and J by 0 bases, and 16 bases separated the two germline ends. CDR1 and CDR2 from the germline V gene are LGHNA and YNFKEQ. The CDR3 length is 17 residues. The CDR3, as DNA: TGTGCCAGCAGCCTCCAGTCTTCCGGAAGCTCCTACAATGAGCAGTTCTTC. Its protein product is CASSLQSSGSSYNEQFF.

In its sample, this clonotype was seen a few times. J is TRBJ1-5 and V is TRBV7-2; D gene ambiguous. Between the trimmed V and J ends, which lost 5 bases and 2 bases, there was a span of 10 bases. Germline loops: CDR1 SGHTA, CDR2 FQGNSA. The CDR3 consists of 14 residues. The CDR3 DNA is TGTGCCAGCAGCCGCCGGGAGGGCAATCAGCCCCAGCATTTT. It codes for CASSRREGNQPQHF.

Ten or more counts support this clonotype. The chain recombines TRBV10-3 with TRBJ2-7, with 7 bases lining up with TRBD2. After removal of 4 bases from V and 6 bases from J, the junction contained 3 bases not matched to a gene. Germline V CDR1 and CDR2: ENHRY, SYGVKD. The length of the CDR3 is 12 residues. The CDR3 spells CAISGTSLEQYF. CDR3 bases: TGTGCCATCAGTGGGACTAGTCTCGAGCAGTACTTC.

This clonotype occurred many times. The chain recombines TRBV12-3 or TRBV12-4 with TRBJ1-1; D remains ambiguous. The CDR3 loop spans 16 amino acids. V lost 6 bases, J lost 4 bases, and 21 bases lay in between. As DNA, the CDR3 is TGTGCCAGCAGCTCTCCAACGACATGGCTAGGCACTGAAGCTTTCTTT. It encodes CASSSPTTWLGTEAFF.

This clonotype was counted many times. The genes are TRBV11-2 and TRBJ1-1, with 10 bases lining up with TRBD1. CDR1 is SGHAT, CDR2 FQNNGV, per germline. This CDR3 spans 18 amino acids. Losses at the gene ends were 2 bases for V and 6 bases for J; bases not matched to a gene: 15. The CDR3 loop is CASSLNLRTGGVGSEAFF. CDR3 sequence (DNA): TGTGCCAGCAGCTTAAACCTAAGGACAGGGGGTGTAGGTTCTGAAGCTTTCTTT. Combining the CDR3 with reference TRBV11-2 and TRBJ1-1 gives the whole variable domain EAGVAQSPRYKIIEKRQSVAFWCNPISGHATLYWYQQILGQGPKLLIQFQNNGVVDDSQLPKDRFSAERLKGVDSTLKIQPAKLEDSAVYLCASSLNLRTGGVGSEAFFGQGTRLTVV.

This clonotype was recorded many times. The CDR3 bases are TGTGCCAGCAGCCACGACGGGACAGGGTATTTGCAGTACTTC. Encoded protein: CASSHDGTGYLQYF. The chain carries TRBV4-2 and TRBJ2-7; 9 positions agree with TRBD1. Germline loops: CDR1 LGHNA, CDR2 YNFKEQ. The CDR3 has 14 amino acids. Unmatched junction bases numbered 9, after V lost 3 bases and J lost 9 bases.